What follows describes a single TCR beta chain. This record comes from a study of cytomegalovirus exposure and HLA in healthy donors. Only in-frame clones appear in the TCRdb table, and some are missing; sequencing was by immunoSEQ multiplex PCR. The table shows roughly 80,000 clones, with 94% occurring only once. Looked up from germline, CDR1 is MGHRA and CDR2 is YSYEKL. Trimming removed 0 bases from V and 9 bases from J; junction bases left unmatched: 10. CDR3 length equals 16 residues. This receptor was taken from a woman younger than 35 in good health and CMV-seronegative. The sample consisted of PBMCs. The gene calls are TRBV4-1 and TRBJ2-1; 8 bases map to TRBD2. CDR3 coding DNA: TGCGCCAGCAGCCAAGATCTGACTAGCGCAGTCGGTGAGCAGTTCTTC. It translates to CASSQDLTSAVGEQFF.